These T cell receptor beta chains were read from a single sample in a study of T cell repertoires in cytomegalovirus infection. A single record per CDR3 protein comes from TCRdb applying MiXCR to the reads. The sample consists of roughly 250,000 distinct CDR3 sequences, 22% of them appearing once. Specimen: CD8+ T cells from PBMCs. The receptors originated from a human donor in good health (CMV status not recorded). Some clones in this sample may be carry-over from other donors' samples. Both conserved end residues are part of each CDR3. Fields, in order: clone size, V gene, J gene, D gene, CDR3 protein, CDR3 DNA. D genes are given only for firm matches. Rows give clone size only sometimes, using once, few, many, or a class for an expanded clone.

clone_size: -
v_call: TRBV27
j_call: TRBJ1-1
d_call: -
cdr3_aa: CASSLGRAAEAFF
cdr3_nt: TGTGCCAGCAGTTTGGGCCGGGCGGCCGAAGCTTTCTTT

clone_size: -
v_call: TRBV2
j_call: TRBJ2-5
d_call: -
cdr3_aa: CASTSFQETQYF
cdr3_nt: TGTGCCAGCACAAGTTTCCAAGAGACCCAGTACTTC

clone_size: -
v_call: TRBV12-3/TRBV12-4
j_call: TRBJ2-5
d_call: TRBD1
cdr3_aa: CASSVTGDGETQYF
cdr3_nt: TGTGCCAGCAGTGTCACAGGGGATGGAGAGACCCAGTACTTC

clone_size: few
v_call: TRBV6-2/TRBV6-3
j_call: TRBJ2-7
d_call: -
cdr3_aa: CASSYQGILGGEQYF
cdr3_nt: TGTGCCAGCAGTTACCAGGGGATCCTAGGAGGGGAGCAGTACTTC

clone_size: many
v_call: TRBV7-9
j_call: TRBJ1-4
d_call: TRBD1
cdr3_aa: CASSLSGQGSEKLFF
cdr3_nt: TGTGCCAGCAGCCTATCGGGACAGGGGAGTGAAAAACTGTTTTTT

clone_size: -
v_call: TRBV19
j_call: TRBJ1-2
d_call: -
cdr3_aa: CASNPGNYGYTF
cdr3_nt: TGTGCCAGTAACCCAGGGAACTATGGCTACACCTTC

clone_size: few
v_call: TRBV6-5
j_call: TRBJ1-2
d_call: -
cdr3_aa: CASSYMSGILDGYTF
cdr3_nt: TGTGCCAGCAGTTACATGTCAGGGATTCTCGATGGCTACACCTTC

clone_size: -
v_call: TRBV28
j_call: TRBJ2-1
d_call: -
cdr3_aa: CASRIQARSYNEQFF
cdr3_nt: TGTGCCAGCAGGATACAGGCCCGCTCCTACAATGAGCAGTTCTTC

clone_size: few
v_call: TRBV7-9
j_call: TRBJ2-7
d_call: -
cdr3_aa: CASSFKDEQYF
cdr3_nt: TGTGCCAGCAGCTTTAAAGACGAGCAGTACTTC

clone_size: -
v_call: TRBV7-3
j_call: TRBJ1-2
d_call: TRBD1
cdr3_aa: CASSPSGQGYEGYTF
cdr3_nt: TGTGCCAGCAGCCCCTCGGGACAGGGATATGAGGGCTACACCTTC

clone_size: -
v_call: TRBV20-1
j_call: TRBJ1-5
d_call: -
cdr3_aa: CSARALSITAFNQPQHF
cdr3_nt: TGCAGTGCTAGAGCTTTATCGATCACAGCCTTTAATCAGCCCCAGCATTTT

clone_size: many
v_call: TRBV4-1
j_call: TRBJ2-3
d_call: -
cdr3_aa: CASSLGVSTDTQYF
cdr3_nt: TGCGCCAGCAGTCTTGGGGTCTCGACAGATACGCAGTATTTT

clone_size: -
v_call: TRBV2
j_call: TRBJ1-6
d_call: -
cdr3_aa: CASSEGQVNSPLHF
cdr3_nt: TGTGCCAGCAGTGAGGGACAAGTTAATTCACCCCTCCACTTT

clone_size: -
v_call: TRBV7-8
j_call: TRBJ2-7
d_call: -
cdr3_aa: CASSPFGGSSYEQYF
cdr3_nt: TGTGCCAGCAGCCCATTTGGAGGTTCCTCCTACGAGCAGTACTTC

clone_size: few
v_call: TRBV28
j_call: TRBJ2-3
d_call: -
cdr3_aa: CASSLPGASTDTQYF
cdr3_nt: TGTGCCAGCAGTTTACCAGGGGCTAGCACAGATACGCAGTATTTT

clone_size: many
v_call: TRBV7-9
j_call: TRBJ2-1
d_call: TRBD1
cdr3_aa: CASSLGTGIHEQFF
cdr3_nt: TGTGCCAGCAGCTTGGGGACAGGGATACATGAGCAGTTCTTC

clone_size: -
v_call: TRBV6-6
j_call: TRBJ2-7
d_call: TRBD1
cdr3_aa: CASGRTGSLGEQYF
cdr3_nt: TGTGCCAGCGGACGGACAGGGTCTCTCGGCGAGCAGTACTTC

clone_size: -
v_call: TRBV29-1
j_call: TRBJ1-2
d_call: TRBD1
cdr3_aa: CSVEDRGQGAPNYGYTF
cdr3_nt: TGCAGCGTTGAAGACCGCGGACAGGGGGCCCCTAACTATGGCTACACCTTC

clone_size: -
v_call: TRBV28
j_call: TRBJ2-1
d_call: -
cdr3_aa: CASSVQGEEEQFF
cdr3_nt: TGTGCCAGCAGTGTACAAGGGGAGGAGGAGCAGTTCTTC

clone_size: few
v_call: TRBV19
j_call: TRBJ2-3
d_call: TRBD1
cdr3_aa: CASTGGLKDTQYF
cdr3_nt: TGTGCCAGTACAGGGGGCTTGAAAGATACGCAGTATTTT

clone_size: many
v_call: TRBV7-8
j_call: TRBJ2-5
d_call: -
cdr3_aa: CASSLGGVGETQYF
cdr3_nt: TGTGCCAGCAGCTTAGGGGGGGTTGGGGAGACCCAGTACTTC

clone_size: few
v_call: TRBV29-1
j_call: TRBJ2-5
d_call: -
cdr3_aa: CSVPGLYQETQYF
cdr3_nt: TGCAGCGTTCCGGGCCTATACCAAGAGACCCAGTACTTC

clone_size: many
v_call: TRBV5-4
j_call: TRBJ2-3
d_call: -
cdr3_aa: CASSFGGADTQYF
cdr3_nt: TGTGCCAGCAGCTTTGGCGGGGCAGATACGCAGTATTTT

clone_size: -
v_call: TRBV28
j_call: TRBJ2-1
d_call: TRBD1
cdr3_aa: CASTIGGTGINEQFF
cdr3_nt: TGTGCCAGCACCATCGGCGGGACAGGGATCAATGAGCAGTTCTTC

clone_size: -
v_call: TRBV18
j_call: TRBJ2-2
d_call: -
cdr3_aa: CASSPVTGTGELFF
cdr3_nt: TGTGCCAGCTCACCAGTGACAGGCACCGGGGAGCTGTTTTTT

clone_size: -
v_call: TRBV6-5
j_call: TRBJ2-5
d_call: -
cdr3_aa: CASSYSSPRGETQYF
cdr3_nt: TGTGCCAGCAGTTACTCGTCCCCACGAGGAGAGACCCAGTACTTC

clone_size: many
v_call: TRBV7-9
j_call: TRBJ2-7
d_call: TRBD1
cdr3_aa: CASSPHRQGSYEQYF
cdr3_nt: TGTGCCAGCAGCCCTCACCGACAGGGGAGCTACGAGCAGTACTTC

clone_size: many
v_call: TRBV9
j_call: TRBJ1-1
d_call: TRBD1
cdr3_aa: CASSVGDRNTEAFF
cdr3_nt: TGTGCCAGCAGCGTAGGGGACAGAAACACTGAAGCTTTCTTT

clone_size: -
v_call: TRBV7-6
j_call: TRBJ1-2
d_call: -
cdr3_aa: CASSPRTGPYGYTF
cdr3_nt: TGTGCCAGCAGCCCCAGGACGGGGCCCTATGGCTACACCTTC

clone_size: -
v_call: TRBV11-2
j_call: TRBJ2-1
d_call: -
cdr3_aa: CASSFEGVWQFF
cdr3_nt: TGTGCCAGCAGCTTTGAGGGCGTGTGGCAGTTCTTC

clone_size: many
v_call: TRBV28
j_call: TRBJ1-1
d_call: TRBD1
cdr3_aa: CASSFSGQGFGTEAFF
cdr3_nt: TGTGCCAGCAGTTTTTCGGGACAGGGCTTTGGCACTGAAGCTTTCTTT

clone_size: few
v_call: TRBV7-9
j_call: TRBJ2-7
d_call: TRBD2
cdr3_aa: CASSPPGLADSYEQYF
cdr3_nt: TGTGCCAGCAGCCCCCCGGGACTAGCGGACTCCTACGAGCAGTACTTC

clone_size: -
v_call: TRBV19
j_call: TRBJ2-7
d_call: -
cdr3_aa: CASSPSDSISSYEQYF
cdr3_nt: TGTGCCAGTTCACCGTCGGACAGTATATCATCCTACGAGCAGTACTTC

clone_size: many
v_call: TRBV7-8
j_call: TRBJ2-1
d_call: -
cdr3_aa: CASSLTVEQFF
cdr3_nt: TGTGCCAGCAGCTTAACCGTTGAGCAGTTCTTC

clone_size: few
v_call: TRBV14
j_call: TRBJ2-5
d_call: -
cdr3_aa: CASSHQGIEETQYF
cdr3_nt: TGTGCCAGCAGCCACCAGGGAATAGAAGAGACCCAGTACTTC

clone_size: -
v_call: TRBV29-1
j_call: TRBJ2-7
d_call: -
cdr3_aa: CSVVGEAYEQYF
cdr3_nt: TGCAGCGTTGTGGGCGAAGCCTACGAGCAGTACTTC

clone_size: -
v_call: TRBV10-3
j_call: TRBJ1-6
d_call: -
cdr3_aa: CAIQGEGESPLHF
cdr3_nt: TGTGCCATACAGGGCGAGGGGGAGTCACCCCTCCACTTT